This passage covers 30 T cell receptor beta chains from one sample sequenced in a study of shared clonotypes between healthy human individuals. Generated by immunoSEQ multiplex PCR, the TCRdb table keeps only in-frame clones and is missing some. Among 700,000 to 950,000 clones listed, about 97% were seen once. CD45RO-negative, CCR7-selected cells formed the naive CD8 fraction, which excluded terminally differentiated effector memory CD45RA+ cells. Sequenced material: naive CD8+ T cells sorted from blood. Receptors originate from a man younger than 45 in good health.

The CDR3: CASNWDGNTEAFF. The CDR3 DNA follows: TGTGCCAGCAACTGGGACGGGAACACTGAAGCTTTCTTT. The rearrangement uses TRBV28 and TRBJ1-1; D is possibly TRBD1 (5 bases). Germline V lookup: CDR1 MDHEN, CDR2 SYDVKM. With 7 bases removed from V and 1 base from J, the gap between germline ends came to 10 bases. CDR3 length equals 13 residues.

J is TRBJ2-3 and V is TRBV27; D could derive from TRBD1 or TRBD2 (7 bases each). CDR1 is MNHEY and CDR2 is SMNVEV in the germline V gene (reference sequence). V was pared by 6 bases and J by 5 bases, with 18 bases between. This CDR3 comprises 15 residues. In nucleotides, the CDR3 is TGTGCCAGCAGCCTCAGACAGGGAGGGCAAGATACGCAGTATTTT. Translated, it gives CASSLRQGGQDTQYF.

Details on this clone: The sample carries other DNA sequences with the same CDR3. The CDR3 spells CASSQAGVGGNQPQHF. CDR3 sequence (DNA): TGCGCCAGCAGCCAAGCCGGAGTCGGGGGCAATCAGCCCCAGCATTTT. The chain employs TRBV4-1 and TRBJ1-5; D unresolved. The germline V gene has CDR1 MGHRA and CDR2 YSYEKL. Trimming stripped 1 base from V and 2 bases from J, with 12 bases between. CDR3 length: 16 amino acids.

The chain employs TRBV11-2 and TRBJ2-3; D may correspond to TRBD1 or TRBD2 (5 bases each). Trimming removed 1 base at V and 0 bases at J, with 20 bases between. Germline CDR1 and CDR2: SGHAT and FQNNGV. CDR3 length: 19 amino acids. CDR3 sequence: CASSLVRRATRTSTDTQYF. The CDR3 DNA is TGTGCCAGCAGCTTAGTACGCAGGGCAACGAGGACTAGCACAGATACGCAGTATTTT.

The genes are TRBV9 and TRBJ2-7; the D gene is possibly TRBD2 (6 bases). CDR3 length: 15 amino acids. CDR1 is SGDLS, CDR2 YYNGEE, per germline. Deletions cut 4 bases from V and 0 bases from J, with 14 bases between. As DNA, the CDR3 is TGTGCCAGCAGCTCCTGGGACGGGAGCTCCTACGAGCAGTACTTC. Its translation is CASSSWDGSSYEQYF.

The V call is TRBV27, the J call TRBJ1-5, with D unclear. The CDR3 covers 12 residues. Trimming stripped 5 bases from V and 7 bases from J, with 9 bases between. Germline loops: CDR1 MNHEY, CDR2 SMNVEV (reference sequence). DNA for the CDR3: TGTGCCAGCAGTCACGCAGCACAGCCCCAGCATTTT. This sequence encodes CASSHAAQPQHF.

V is TRBV6-5 and J is TRBJ1-2; unclear D gene. Germline V gene lookup returns CDR1 MNHEY and CDR2 SVGAGI. CDR3 length equals 13 residues. The ends were cut back, 6 bases at V and 8 bases at J, with 16 bases in the middle. The CDR3 protein is CASRTALEPGYTF. The CDR3 DNA is TGTGCCAGCAGAACCGCTTTGGAGCCAGGCTACACCTTC.

The chain has TRBV27 and TRBJ2-7, with D possibly matching TRBD2 (6 bases). The CDR3 contains 16 residues. Germline CDR1 is MNHEY and CDR2 is SMNVEV (reference sequence). Trimming pared 2 bases from V and 0 bases from J, leaving 14 bases between. The CDR3, as DNA: TGTGCCAGCAGTTTAAGTATGGCGGGAAGCTCCTACGAGCAGTACTTC. It yields the protein CASSLSMAGSSYEQYF.

V is TRBV6-1 and J is TRBJ1-1; D is possibly TRBD1 (5 bases). The length of the CDR3 is 14 residues. Germline loops: CDR1 MNHNS, CDR2 SASEGT. V lost 7 bases and J lost 0, with 12 bases in between. The CDR3 spells CASTGNTLNTEAFF. As DNA, the CDR3 is TGTGCCAGCACAGGGAATACCTTGAACACTGAAGCTTTCTTT.

This sequence joins TRBV7-8 and TRBJ2-7; weak D call: TRBD1 (7 bases). The CDR3 has 15 residues. Germline CDR1 is SGHVS and CDR2 is FQNEAQ. Trimming stripped 0 bases from V and 1 base from J, with 10 bases between. In nucleotides, the CDR3 is TGTGCCAGCAGCTTAGCCCAGGGGGGTTCCTACGAGCAGTACTTC. Protein product: CASSLAQGGSYEQYF.

The chain employs TRBV6-6 and TRBJ2-1; 7 nucleotides line up with TRBD1. Germline lookup yields CDR1 MNHNY and CDR2 SVGAGI (reference sequence). This CDR3 has 13 amino acids. The J segment lost 7 bases and the V segment lost 8 bases, leaving 8 bases of the junction unmatched. The CDR3, as DNA: TGTGCCAGCGGCATTTACAGGGGTAATGAGCAGTTCTTC. This sequence encodes CASGIYRGNEQFF.

V is TRBV7-9 and J is TRBJ2-2; 11 nucleotides agree with TRBD2. Unmatched junction bases numbered 4, after V lost 5 bases and J lost 2 bases. Germline CDR1 SEHNR, CDR2 FQNEAQ (reference sequence). The CDR3 contains 16 residues. The CDR3: CASSPLAGVNTGELFF. CDR3 nucleotide sequence: TGTGCCAGCAGCCCACTAGCGGGAGTAAACACCGGGGAGCTGTTTTTT.

The chain recombines TRBV14 with TRBJ2-1; 9 bases agree with TRBD2. V lost 5 bases to trimming and J lost 1 base; unmatched junction nucleotides: 12. This CDR3 spans 18 amino acids. Germline values: CDR1 SGHDN, CDR2 FVKESK. This chain's CDR3 is CASSDPRGSGSSYNEQFF. CDR3 DNA: TGTGCCAGCAGCGATCCCCGTGGTAGCGGGAGTTCCTACAATGAGCAGTTCTTC.

V and J are TRBV7-6 and TRBJ1-3, with D maybe TRBD1 (5 bases). This CDR3 spans 15 amino acids. The germline gives CDR1 SGHVS, CDR2 FNYEAQ. Deletions cut 5 bases from V and 3 bases from J, with 14 bases between. Here the CDR3 DNA reads TGTGCCAGCAGCCCATCGACAGATTTTGGAAACACCATATATTTT. Its protein product is CASSPSTDFGNTIYF.

The J gene is TRBJ2-2, the V gene TRBV18; D unresolved. This CDR3 contains 12 residues. V was trimmed by 6 bases and J by 6 bases, leaving 8 bases between them. CDR1 KGHSH and CDR2 LQKENI come from the germline V gene. The CDR3 DNA sequence: TGTGCCAGCTCGTATATCTCCGGGGAGCTGTTTTTT. The encoded protein is CASSYISGELFF.

In this sample, this clone turned up once. The rearrangement joins TRBV5-5 to TRBJ2-7; 8 bases map to TRBD1. CDR3 length: 14 residues. V shed 4 bases, J shed 5 bases, and the junction held 8 bases outside the gene matches. The germline V gene has CDR1 SGHKS and CDR2 YYEKEE (reference sequence). The CDR3 nucleotides read TGTGCCAGCAGCCCCTGGACAGGGAACGACGAGCAGTACTTC. Amino acids: CASSPWTGNDEQYF.

This chain links TRBV29-1 with TRBJ2-1; D is perhaps TRBD1 or TRBD2 (5 bases each). V lost 1 base, J lost 1 base, and 20 bases lay in between. Per germline, CDR1 SQVTM and CDR2 ANQGSEA. CDR3 size: 18 residues. The CDR3 reads CSVEGGSPPPSSYNEQFF. The CDR3 DNA follows: TGCAGCGTTGAAGGGGGGAGTCCCCCCCCAAGTTCCTACAATGAGCAGTTCTTC.

The chain carries TRBV11-2 and TRBJ2-7; 8 positions agree with TRBD2. The length of the CDR3 is 15 residues. CDR1 and CDR2 from the germline V gene are SGHAT and FQNNGV. The J segment lost 6 bases and the V segment lost 5 bases, leaving 12 bases of the junction unmatched. CDR3: CASSPRGGVGVEQYF. The CDR3 region has the DNA TGTGCCAGCAGCCCCCGGGGGGGGGTTGGGGTCGAGCAGTACTTC.

The rearrangement joins TRBV5-5 to TRBJ2-7, with D perhaps matching TRBD1 (6 bases). The CDR3 consists of 15 residues. Germline CDR1 and CDR2: SGHKS and YYEKEE (reference sequence). Trimming removed 4 bases from V and 3 bases from J, with 17 bases in between. The CDR3: CASSKGTDRLYEQYF. The CDR3, as DNA: TGTGCCAGCAGCAAAGGAACGGACAGACTCTACGAGCAGTACTTC.

V and J are TRBV15 and TRBJ2-1; D remains unclear. The CDR3 contains 16 residues. Germline CDR1 reads LNHNV; CDR2 reads YYDKDF (reference sequence). V gave up 4 bases and J gave up 0 bases, with 13 bases separating them. CDR3 amino acids: CATSTELGSSYNEQFF. CDR3 DNA sequence: TGTGCCACCAGCACAGAGCTAGGATCCTCCTACAATGAGCAGTTCTTC. Full variable domain (outside the CDR3, taken from reference TRBV15 and TRBJ2-1): DAMVIQNPRYQVTQFGKPVTLSCSQTLNHNVMYWYQQKSSQAPKLLFHYYDKDFNNEADTPDNFQSRRPNTSFCFLDIRSPGLGDTAMYLCATSTELGSSYNEQFFGPGTRLTVL.

This clone has a single count. This chain uses TRBV15 with TRBJ2-7; a possible D gene is TRBD2 (5 bases). Trimming removed 4 bases at V and 2 bases at J, with 15 bases between. CDR1 is LNHNV, CDR2 YYDKDF, per germline (reference sequence). This CDR3 contains 15 residues. The CDR3 DNA reads TGTGCCACCAGCAACAGCGGCCAGGAAGCCTACGAGCAGTACTTC. This codes for CATSNSGQEAYEQYF.

The genes are TRBV9 and TRBJ2-7; D is unresolved. From germline, CDR1 is SGDLS and CDR2 YYNGEE. There are 15 residues in the CDR3. With 4 bases removed from V and 0 bases from J, the gap between germline ends came to 14 bases. The chain's CDR3 is CASSHDTFFSYEQYF. The CDR3 DNA reads as TGTGCCAGCAGCCACGATACCTTTTTCTCCTACGAGCAGTACTTC. Combining the CDR3 with reference TRBV9 and TRBJ2-7 gives the whole variable domain DSGVTQTPKHLITATGQRVTLRCSPRSGDLSVYWYQQSLDQGLQFLIQYYNGEERAKGNILERFSAQQFPDLHSELNLSSLELGDSALYFCASSHDTFFSYEQYFGPGTRLTVT.

This clone was counted only a few times. This chain uses TRBV5-8 with TRBJ2-1; D is ambiguous. The CDR3 is 17 amino acids. V was pared by 8 bases and J by 3 bases, with 24 bases between. CDR1 SGHTS and CDR2 YDEGEE come from the germline V gene. Here the CDR3 reads CASLQSSSSWLYNEQFF. CDR3 DNA: TGTGCCAGTCTACAAAGTAGTAGCTCCTGGCTCTACAATGAGCAGTTCTTC.

This clone has a single count. This chain joins TRBV19 and TRBJ2-7; tentatively, D is TRBD1 or TRBD2 (6 bases each). The CDR3 extends over 13 amino acids. Between the trimmed V and J ends, which lost 6 bases and 3 bases, there was a span of 12 bases. CDR1 is LNHDA and CDR2 is SQIVND in the germline V gene (reference sequence). The CDR3 sequence: CASSPGGIYEQYF. CDR3 nucleotide sequence: TGTGCCAGTAGCCCCGGGGGCATCTACGAGCAGTACTTC.

V gene TRBV10-2 combines with J gene TRBJ2-3; D tentatively fits TRBD1 or TRBD2 (5 bases each). Looked up from germline, CDR1 is WSHSY and CDR2 is SAAADI. CDR3 size: 13 residues. The germline V and J ends were trimmed by 8 bases and 4 bases, with 13 bases remaining between them. Written as DNA, the CDR3 is TGCGCCAGCGGGGCGTGGGACCCAGATACGCAGTATTTT. Encoded protein: CASGAWDPDTQYF.

This clone was observed a single time. The V gene is TRBV28, the J gene TRBJ1-4; no clear D gene. Looked up from germline, CDR1 is MDHEN and CDR2 is SYDVKM. This CDR3 region has 15 residues. Trimming shortened V by 3 bases and J by 7 bases, and 15 bases separated the two germline ends. The DNA for the CDR3 is TGTGCCAGCAGTTTGGCACAAGTCGCCCGTGAAAAACTGTTTTTT. Amino acids: CASSLAQVAREKLFF.

This chain connects TRBV6-5 to TRBJ2-7, with D tentatively TRBD1 (6 bases). Deletions cut 2 bases from V and 4 bases from J, with 18 bases between. CDR1 and CDR2 from the germline V gene are MNHEY and SVGAGI. The CDR3 is 16 amino acids. CDR3 in DNA: TGTGCCAGCAGTTACCTAGCAGGGGAGCAGACTTACGAGCAGTACTTC. As protein: CASSYLAGEQTYEQYF.

The chain has TRBV29-1 and TRBJ1-1; D is undetermined. Germline CDR1 and CDR2: SQVTM and ANQGSEA. V dropped 1 base and J dropped 2 bases, with 14 bases sitting between them. This CDR3 spans 15 amino acids. In DNA form, the CDR3 reads TGCAGCGTTGAAGGAACCCAGGAATCTAACACTGAAGCTTTCTTT. This translates into CSVEGTQESNTEAFF.

This clone was seen a single time. The gene calls are TRBV5-6 and TRBJ2-1; 8 bases match TRBD2. The CDR3 is 16 amino acids. Germline V gives CDR1 SGHDT, CDR2 YYEEEE. V was clipped by 0 bases and J by 3 bases; unmatched bases: 5. CDR3 in amino acids: CASSLALSGSYNEQFF. The CDR3, as DNA: TGTGCCAGCAGCTTGGCCCTGAGCGGGAGCTACAATGAGCAGTTCTTC. Full variable domain (missing parts from reference TRBV5-6 and TRBJ2-1): DAGVTQSPTHLIKTRGQQVTLRCSPKSGHDTVSWYQQALGQGPQFIFQYYEEEERQRGNFPDRFSGHQFPNYSSELNVNALLLGDSALYLCASSLALSGSYNEQFFGPGTRLTVL.

This clone occurred once. V gene TRBV15 combines with J gene TRBJ2-7; D gene uncertain. The V end lost 0 bases, the J end lost 0 bases, and 12 bases lay between the germline ends. CDR1 and CDR2 (germline): LNHNV, YYDKDF (reference sequence). CDR3 length: 16 amino acids. The CDR3 DNA reads as TGTGCCACCAGCAGAGATTCGGCCGAGAGCTCCTACGAGCAGTACTTC. It encodes CATSRDSAESSYEQYF.